This T cell receptor beta chain was sequenced in a study of T cells in Graves' hyperthyroidism and ophthalmopathy (dated by TCRdb to the late 2010s). Turning to the overall study: Peripheral blood samples were taken at initial diagnosis, before any treatment was given. To identify TCR V-J signatures that set the groups apart, the researchers used a discovery cohort of about a hundred patients, made up of 43 with Graves' ophthalmopathy and about 55 with stable Graves' hyperthyroidism. Prospective prediction of ophthalmopathy was tested in an independent validation cohort of 18 to 20 hyperthyroidism patients and 17 patients who later progressed to ophthalmopathy. For training and testing, the 100 or so patients in the discovery cohort were randomly divided in a 7:3 ratio. Thyroid tissue and blood T-cell repertoires from six Graves' hyperthyroidism patients were also compared in the study. After sampling, hyperthyroidism patients received methimazole starting at 30 mg daily, and ophthalmopathy patients received high-dose intravenous methylprednisolone. TCR Vbeta CDR3 sequencing of 140 or so peripheral blood samples (roughly 41 ophthalmopathy, 75 to 80 hyperthyroidism and some 17 progressor patients) is reported in the paper. Summary of the overall study and its limitations: In validation, the model predicted progression to ophthalmopathy a median of about 6.8 months before onset, with approximately 68% sensitivity and roughly 77% specificity. No statistical method was used to fix the sample size in advance, and group allocation was not hidden from the investigators. A 13 V-J signature model separated ophthalmopathy from stable hyperthyroidism, with roughly 88% sensitivity and about 81% specificity in cross-validation and 80%/75% in testing. Most expanded thyroid clonotypes (frequency above 0.001) were also found in blood, which suggests that blood repertoires may mirror thyroid immune responses.

TCR beta CDR3 regions were amplified from RNA transcripts. A first-round RT-PCR of the TCR CDR3 used the HTBI primer set with the Qiagen OneStep RT-PCR kit. Libraries were constructed in a second round of multiplex PCR, after which size selection and purification were performed. Libraries were sequenced paired-end with 100 bp reads on an Illumina HiSeq2000. As for the authors' bioinformatics: SOAPnuke was used to process the raw data, with reads discarded if the reads contained adapters or uncalled bases, had a mean Phred below 15, or lacked an exact constant-primer or identifier match. High-quality paired reads were merged with COPE v1.2.5, and unique nucleotide sequences were defined as clonotypes. MiTCR v1.1 was used to align the clonotypes against IMGT TRBV, TRBD and TRBJ reference segments. The analysis included only V-J combinations with a frequency above 0.0001, which together covered 99% to 99.2% of the repertoires. The TCS score was defined as F50 (clonal expansion) divided by E x V (chaos), with BLOSUM62-based TCRdist calculated between CDR3 peptides within each V-J. Welch's t-statistics and random forest reduced 500 to 650 V-J features to roughly 13, which were used in a naive Bayes classifier (R e1071). The public sequencing data were trimmed at Q25 with fastp and processed into clonotypes with MiXCR by TCRdb, which kept only in-frame beta chains. Merged by CDR3 protein, the rows form single entries marked with the most common genes and DNA. The V and J calls here are based on TCRdb, not the publication. Across this sample there are approximately 690,000 distinct CDR3 sequences, with roughly 15% seen only once. Jointly, the top ten make up approximately 12% of the sample.

This clonotype has ten or more counts. No antigen is known for it. No base-level quality is on record; no much larger clone is a single base apart. According to the germline V gene (reference sequence), CDR1 reads DFQATT and CDR2 reads SNEGSKA. The CDR3 measures 18 amino acids from cysteine to phenylalanine. The entry retains the CDR3 DNA only, 54 bases that are in frame from base 1. V is cut by 3 bases and J by 0 bases, and the space between the germline ends is 23 bases. Ophthalmopathy patients had moderately to severely active disease, with a Clinical Activity Score of 3 or more, a NOSPECS grade of 4 or more, and a disease duration of less than 3 months. The study excluded patients with uncontrolled infections, other autoimmune diseases, pregnancy or lactation. Diagnoses were based on clinical symptoms, serum thyroxine and TRAb, thyroid ultrasound and orbital computed tomography. PBMCs were isolated from roughly 10 ml of fresh peripheral blood by Ficoll-Paque density gradient centrifugation. Total RNA was extracted with Trizol reagent, and quality was checked on an Agilent 2100 Bioanalyzer.

This sequence uses TRBV20-1 and TRBJ1-1, with TRBD1 tentatively as D gene (5 bases match). Sequencing used blood. This sequence was found in a woman aged 50 to 65 with Graves' ophthalmopathy. The DNA is as follows: TGCAGTGCTAGCCAATTTCTCTCGGGACGGGGTTTGAACACTGAAGCTTTCTTT. It translates to CSASQFLSGRGLNTEAFF.